This TCR beta chain stems from a study of blood T cells in healthy people across ages. Trimming stripped 2 bases from V and 4 bases from J, with 8 bases between. This CDR3 is 13 amino acids long. CDR1 is SGHTA and CDR2 is FQGTGA in the germline V gene. Donors ranged from 6 to 90 years old and were healthy Caucasians in Russia. Peripheral blood from each donor was collected in a volume of about 10 milliliters. With respect to this clonotype: Its antigen is not identified.

A second PCR, run for about 7 to 11 cycles, used a sample-barcoded 5' primer plus a J-beta primer mix. TCRdb recomputed calls from the 5' RACE reads with MiXCR, one row per CDR3 protein. The table lists 790,000 or so distinct CDR3 sequences, about 45% of them singletons. Study-wide results and caveats: Higher naive T cell percentage went strongly together with higher TCR beta diversity. PBMCs were not sorted, which prevented a conclusive comparison of naive versus antigen-experienced cells.

The material sequenced was blood. This TCR was sampled from an elderly man in good health. J is TRBJ2-5 and V is TRBV7-3; D unresolved. This CDR3 is CASSLYVRETQYF. Here the CDR3 DNA reads TGTGCCAGCAGCTTATACGTCCGAGAGACCCAGTACTTC.